What follows are 21 T cell receptor beta chains derived from one specimen sequenced in a study of OX40 agonist ivuxolimab in advanced cancers. The library relied on the immunoSEQ multiplex PCR assay. The source is immuneACCESS, and TCRdb retained only in-frame sequences with V and J called. Part of the clones is not carried over; for the studies checked, unresolved V genes explain less than half of this, and the remainder is unexplained. Within this sample are about 73,000 clones, with about nine tenths of them counted one time only. Less than 0.9% of the sample is taken by the ten largest. The sequenced sample was CD4+ or CD8+ T cells sorted from blood, obtained in a trial of the OX40 agonist ivuxolimab. Source of these receptors: an adult with an advanced solid tumor such as melanoma, head and neck, liver or kidney cancer.

This clone was counted a single time. At the DNA level, this CDR3 is encoded by other sequences in the same sample as well. V is TRBV18 and J is TRBJ1-5; D unclear. There are 13 residues in the CDR3. V was clipped by 4 bases and J by 2 bases, with 6 bases between them. Per germline, CDR1 KGHSH and CDR2 LQKENI. The CDR3 DNA reads TGTGCCAGCTCACAGGGCGGCAATCAGCCCCAGCATTTT. Its protein product is CASSQGGNQPQHF.

The rearrangement uses TRBV18 and TRBJ2-1; weak D call: TRBD2 (6 bases). This CDR3 is 15 amino acids long. The germline V gene encodes CDR1 KGHSH and CDR2 LQKENI. Trimming took off 3 bases at V and 2 bases at J, with 11 bases between the two ends. The CDR3 protein is CASSPRDSAYNEQFF. DNA of the CDR3: TGTGCCAGCTCACCCCGGGACTCCGCCTACAATGAGCAGTTCTTC.

The genes are TRBV9 and TRBJ2-2; TRBD1 agrees at 7 bases. The germline CDR1 and CDR2 sequences are SGDLS and YYNGEE. CDR3 length: 14 residues. Germline trimming cut 1 base from V and 4 bases from J; bases unmatched to any gene: 1. The CDR3 loop reads CASSVRDSTGELFF. Here the CDR3 DNA reads TGTGCCAGCAGCGTACGGGACAGCACCGGGGAGCTGTTTTTT.

V usage is TRBV7-9 and J usage is TRBJ2-7, with D tentatively TRBD1 (6 bases). The CDR3 is made up of 11 amino acids. Germline CDR1 and CDR2: SEHNR and FQNEAQ (reference sequence). V was shortened by 5 bases and J by 5 bases, with 7 bases between the two germline ends. The CDR3 loop is CASSHRDEQYF. CDR3 sequence (DNA): TGTGCCAGCAGCCACAGGGACGAGCAGTACTTC.

This clone has only one observation. The chain links TRBV6-6 to TRBJ2-2; 7 nucleotides match TRBD1. CDR3 length equals 14 residues. Germline V gene lookup returns CDR1 MNHNY and CDR2 SVGAGI (reference sequence). V dropped 6 bases and J dropped 6; count of bases not matched to a gene: 7. CDR3 protein: CASRNLQGSGELFF. The CDR3 DNA reads as TGTGCCAGCAGAAACCTACAGGGGTCCGGGGAGCTGTTTTTT.

The chain has TRBV19 and TRBJ1-5; 8 bases align to TRBD1. CDR1 and CDR2 (germline): LNHDA, SQIVND (reference sequence). J gave up 5 bases and V 7 bases, and 10 bases lay outside the gene matches. The CDR3 has 15 residues. CDR3 in amino acids: CASTNDRGFHQPQHF. CDR3 nucleotide sequence: TGTGCCAGTACTAACGACAGGGGTTTTCATCAGCCCCAGCATTTT. Full variable domain (remainder filled in from reference TRBV19 and TRBJ1-5): DGGITQSPKYLFRKEGQNVTLSCEQNLNHDAMYWYRQDPGQGLRLIYYSQIVNDFQKGDIAEGYSVSREKKESFPLTVTSAQKNPTAFYLCASTNDRGFHQPQHFGDGTRLSIL.

CDR3 nucleotide sequence: TGTGCCAGCTCACCAGGACTAGGGCACAATGAGCAGTTCTTC. It translates to CASSPGLGHNEQFF. The V call is TRBV18, the J call TRBJ2-1, with 7 bases lining up with TRBD2. The CDR3 length is 14 residues. Germline V gives CDR1 KGHSH, CDR2 LQKENI. J lost 5 bases, V lost 2 bases, and 3 bases had no gene match.

This chain joins TRBV11-2 and TRBJ1-1; D ambiguous. CDR3 length: 16 residues. With 5 bases removed from V and 1 base from J, the gap between germline ends came to 17 bases. Germline-derived CDR1 and CDR2 are SGHAT and FQNNGV. As DNA, the CDR3 is TGTGCCAGCAGCCCTCGAACCGGACCGCAGAACACTGAAGCTTTCTTT. Translation gives CASSPRTGPQNTEAFF.

The rearrangement links TRBV5-1 to TRBJ2-3; possible D gene TRBD2, 5 bases. Deletions cut 2 bases from V and 2 bases from J, with 9 bases between. The V gene's germline CDR1 is SGHRS and CDR2 YFSETQ. This CDR3 comprises 14 residues. Written as DNA, the CDR3 is TGCGCCAGCAGCTTAGGACTCGACACAGATACGCAGTATTTT. It codes for CASSLGLDTDTQYF. Filled out from reference TRBV5-1 and TRBJ2-3, the complete variable domain reads KAGVTQTPRYLIKTRGQQVTLSCSPISGHRSVSWYQQTPGQGLQFLFEYFSETQRNKGNFPGRFSGRQFSNSRSEMNVSTLELGDSALYLCASSLGLDTDTQYFGPGTRLTVL.

This chain uses TRBV18 with TRBJ1-2, with D maybe TRBD1 (6 bases). The germline gives CDR1 KGHSH, CDR2 LQKENI. CDR3 length: 14 amino acids. V was clipped by 2 bases and J by 4 bases, with 11 bases between them. The CDR3 region is CASSPEGGSYGYTF. Here the CDR3 DNA reads TGTGCCAGCTCACCAGAAGGGGGGAGCTATGGCTACACCTTC.

The chain combines TRBV6-1 with TRBJ1-4; D perhaps matches TRBD1 (5 bases). The germline V gene encodes CDR1 MNHNS and CDR2 SASEGT. The length of the CDR3 is 16 residues. Trimming left V 0 bases short and J 7 bases short, with 15 bases between. The CDR3, as DNA: TGTGCCAGCAGTGAAGCGTTGGGGGGGGTGATTGAAAAACTGTTTTTT. Protein sequence: CASSEALGGVIEKLFF.

The rearrangement uses TRBV28 and TRBJ2-3; TRBD2 aligns across 12 bases. Germline CDR1 is MDHEN and CDR2 is SYDVKM. The CDR3 runs to 14 residues. Germline trimming cut 8 bases from V and 0 bases from J; bases unmatched to any gene: 0. The CDR3 DNA follows: TGTGCCAGCGGGACTAGCGGGAGCACAGATACGCAGTATTTT. Protein sequence: CASGTSGSTDTQYF.

The rearrangement joins TRBV11-3 to TRBJ2-7, with D possibly being TRBD1 (5 bases). Trimming shortened V by 5 bases and J by 3 bases, and 11 bases separated the two germline ends. CDR1 is SGHNT, CDR2 YENEEA, per germline. The CDR3 totals 13 residues. The CDR3 region is CASSPRTNYEQYF. DNA of the CDR3: TGTGCCAGCAGCCCCCGGACAAACTACGAGCAGTACTTC.

This chain uses TRBV2 with TRBJ1-2, with TRBD1 as a possible D gene (5 bases). CDR1 and CDR2 from the germline V gene are SNHLY and FYNNEI. V dropped 6 bases and J dropped 8 bases, with 22 bases sitting between them. The CDR3 has 15 amino acids. This chain's CDR3 is CASSRDWDAAGGYTF. CDR3 nucleotide sequence: TGTGCCAGCAGCCGGGACTGGGACGCTGCCGGCGGCTACACCTTC.

CDR3 sequence: CASSPGTSGSNEQFF. CDR3 nucleotide sequence: TGTGCCAGCTCACCAGGGACTAGCGGGAGTAATGAGCAGTTCTTC. The chain employs TRBV18 and TRBJ2-1; 14 nucleotides line up with TRBD2. The trim removed 2 bases at V and 7 bases at J, leaving 1 base unmatched. CDR3 length: 15 amino acids. The germline gives CDR1 KGHSH, CDR2 LQKENI.

The J gene is TRBJ1-6, the V gene TRBV7-9; TRBD1 agrees at 9 bases. Germline assignment: CDR1 SEHNR and CDR2 FQNEAQ (reference sequence). The CDR3 covers 14 residues. J lost 10 bases, V lost 7 bases, and 8 bases had no gene match. CDR3 in amino acids: CASTLDRGSSPLHF. The CDR3 DNA reads as TGTGCCAGCACCTTGGACAGGGGAAGCTCACCCCTCCACTTT.

This rearrangement joins TRBV30 to TRBJ2-3, with 9 bases identical to TRBD1. The CDR3 extends over 14 amino acids. Germline trimming cut 3 bases from V and 3 bases from J; bases unmatched to any gene: 4. The germline CDR1 and CDR2 sequences are GTSNPN and SVGIG (reference sequence). This CDR3 is CAWSRDRVTDTQYF. CDR3 coding DNA: TGTGCCTGGAGCCGGGACAGGGTGACAGATACGCAGTATTTT.

The rearrangement links TRBV21-1 to TRBJ2-7; the listed D gene, TRBD2, was not tested against the DNA. TRBV21-1 is a pseudogene locus. The CDR3 has 15 amino acids. The CDR3 nucleotides are TGTGCCAGCAGAGACCCGGGACTAGCTTCCTACGAGCAGTACTTC. Its protein is CASRDPGLASYEQYF.

The chain links TRBV5-4 to TRBJ2-2; D is ambiguous. Trimming removed 1 base from V and 3 bases from J, with 7 bases in between. Germline assignment: CDR1 SGHNT and CDR2 YYREEE (reference sequence). The CDR3 contains 14 residues. Written as DNA, the CDR3 is TGTGCCAGCAGCTTGTCTCAGGACACCGGGGAGCTGTTTTTT. Protein sequence: CASSLSQDTGELFF.

This chain connects TRBV6-5 to TRBJ2-7, with a weak D call TRBD2 (7 bases). The CDR3 length is 15 residues. Trimming removed 2 bases at V and 1 base at J, with 12 bases between. CDR1 is MNHEY, CDR2 SVGAGI, per germline. The CDR3 loop is CASSYQQGGSYEQYF. The CDR3 DNA sequence: TGTGCCAGCAGTTACCAACAGGGAGGGTCCTACGAGCAGTACTTC.

The chain carries TRBV2 and TRBJ1-1; D gene unclear. CDR1 is SNHLY, CDR2 FYNNEI, per germline. V was cut by 1 base and J by 6 bases, with 12 bases left in between. This CDR3 contains 14 residues. This CDR3 reads CASSEGSGYPEAFF. The DNA for the CDR3 is TGTGCCAGCAGTGAAGGCTCCGGATACCCTGAAGCTTTCTTT.